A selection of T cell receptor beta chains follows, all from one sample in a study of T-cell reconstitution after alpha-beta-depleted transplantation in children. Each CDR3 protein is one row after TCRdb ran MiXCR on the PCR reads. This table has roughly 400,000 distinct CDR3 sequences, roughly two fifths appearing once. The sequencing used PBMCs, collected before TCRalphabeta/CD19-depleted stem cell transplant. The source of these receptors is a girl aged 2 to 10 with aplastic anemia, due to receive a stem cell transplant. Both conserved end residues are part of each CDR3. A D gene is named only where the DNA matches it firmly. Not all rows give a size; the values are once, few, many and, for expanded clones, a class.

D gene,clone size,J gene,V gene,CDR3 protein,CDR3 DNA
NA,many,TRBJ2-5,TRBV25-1,CASSERDKKETQYF,TGTGCCAGCAGTGAAAGGGACAAAAAAGAGACCCAGTACTTC
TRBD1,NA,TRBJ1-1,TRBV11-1,CASSSTQWTGGIGFNTEAFF,TGTGCCAGCAGCTCGACTCAATGGACAGGGGGAATCGGTTTTAACACTGAAGCTTTCTTT
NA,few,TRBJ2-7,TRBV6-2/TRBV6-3,CASSYNSLEQYF,TGTGCCAGCAGTTACAACTCCCTCGAGCAGTACTTC
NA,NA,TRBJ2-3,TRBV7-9,CASSLAENSYVHTQYF,TGTGCCAGCAGCTTAGCGGAGAACTCCTATGTTCATACGCAGTATTTT
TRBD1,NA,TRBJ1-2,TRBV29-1,CSVGTGDFGYTF,TGCAGCGTTGGGACAGGGGATTTTGGCTACACCTTC
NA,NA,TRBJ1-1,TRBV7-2,CASSLVRVVNTEAFF,TGTGCCAGCAGCTTAGTGAGGGTAGTTAACACTGAAGCTTTCTTT
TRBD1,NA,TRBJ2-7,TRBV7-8,CASTPGQGFYEQYF,TGTGCCAGCACTCCGGGACAGGGGTTTTACGAGCAGTACTTC
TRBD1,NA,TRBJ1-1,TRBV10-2,CASKGGGRDTEAFF,TGCGCCAGCAAAGGGGGCGGAAGGGACACTGAAGCTTTCTTT
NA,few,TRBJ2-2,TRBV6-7,CASSYGMRTNTGELFF,TGTGCCAGCAGTTACGGAATGCGAACGAACACCGGGGAGCTGTTTTTT
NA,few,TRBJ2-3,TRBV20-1,CSARYGRFTDTQYF,TGCAGTGCTAGATATGGGAGATTCACAGATACGCAGTATTTT
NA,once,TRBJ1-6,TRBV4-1,CASSQDLAARRDSPLHF,TGCGCCAGCAGCCAGGATTTGGCGGCCCGGAGGGATTCACCCCTCCACTTT
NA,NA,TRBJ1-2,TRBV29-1,CSVGFAGPNYGYTF,TGCAGCGTTGGATTTGCAGGGCCTAACTATGGCTACACCTTC
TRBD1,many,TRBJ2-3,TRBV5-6,CASSTDRGNADTQYF,TGTGCCAGCAGCACGGACAGGGGAAACGCAGATACGCAGTATTTT
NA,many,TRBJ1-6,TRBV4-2,CASRFGTESPLHF,TGTGCCAGTCGTTTCGGGACCGAATCACCCCTCCACTTT
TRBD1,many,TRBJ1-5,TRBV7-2,CASSPGTGTRGNQPQHF,TGTGCCAGCAGCCCCGGGACAGGGACTCGGGGTAATCAGCCCCAGCATTTT
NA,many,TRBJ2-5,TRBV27,CASSFWGAETQYF,TGTGCCAGCAGTTTCTGGGGAGCGGAGACCCAGTACTTC
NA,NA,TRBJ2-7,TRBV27,CASSSGGQGLSPQYF,TGTGCCAGCAGTTCCGGTGGGCAGGGGCTTTCCCCCCAGTACTTC
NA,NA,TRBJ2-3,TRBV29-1,CSVEVPRSDTQYF,TGCAGCGTTGAAGTCCCTCGATCGGATACGCAGTATTTT
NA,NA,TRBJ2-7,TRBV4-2,CASKPRTGLSFQGSYEQYF,TGTGCCAGCAAACCTCGAACCGGACTTTCTTTTCAAGGTAGCTACGAGCAGTACTTC
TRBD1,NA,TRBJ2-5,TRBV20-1,CSARDRGQGTQYF,TGCAGTGCTCGTGACAGGGGGCAGGGGACCCAGTACTTC